The entry below gives a single T cell receptor (beta chain) sequence along with its context. The antigen is undetermined. The data were taken from a study of blood T cells in healthy people across ages. Study-level results: PBMCs were not sorted, which prevented a conclusive comparison of naive versus antigen-experienced cells.

Germline assignment: CDR1 DFQATT and CDR2 SNEGSKA (reference sequence). After removal of 3 bases from V and 4 bases from J, the junction contained 8 bases not matched to a gene. The CDR3 extends over 15 amino acids. Isolated per sample were at least 6 million PBMCs. Extraction yielded at least 5 micrograms of total RNA per sample. Through a sample-barcoded 5' primer and a J-beta primer mix, a second PCR was run for about 6 to 11 cycles. TCRdb analysed the 5' RACE reads with MiXCR anew, one entry per CDR3 protein. The sample includes about a million distinct CDR3 sequences, roughly half seen only once; the top ten take over 20%.

The source material was blood. This clonotype was sampled from a woman in her fifties or sixties in good health. This chain joins TRBV20-1 and TRBJ2-1; TRBD1 agrees at 8 bases. The CDR3 loop reads CSASPSGQAYNEQFF. CDR3 nucleotides: TGCAGTGCTAGCCCCTCGGGACAGGCATACAATGAGCAGTTCTTC.